This TCR beta chain stems from a study of blood T cell repertoires in COVID-19. About the study: The origin of the acute and convalescent COVID-19 samples was the United States, Italy and Spain. The cDNA or gDNA used as material had been derived from T cells, B-cell-depleted T cells, or PBMCs.

Authors' analysis steps: Reference gene primers were amplified, and this amplification served to estimate nucleated cell counts. Clones were sequenced by immunoSEQ multiplex PCR, and TCRdb holds only the in-frame ones, with some missing. V, J and clone size are those of that table, while D and trimming were read from the DNA. This sample has 40,000 to 60,000 clones; less than 85% occur once, and the top ten carry 4% to 5.5%. Germline trimming cut 5 bases from V and 4 bases from J; bases unmatched to any gene: 5. This CDR3 comprises 14 residues. Germline assignment: CDR1 SEHNR and CDR2 FQNEAQ (reference sequence).

The sample comprised peripheral blood. The receptor comes from a middle-aged man with active COVID-19. V gene TRBV7-9 combines with J gene TRBJ2-1; TRBD1 aligns across 7 bases. The CDR3 reads CASSTTTGYNEQFF. DNA for the CDR3: TGTGCCAGCAGCACCACGACAGGGTACAATGAGCAGTTCTTC.